What follows is one TCR beta chain and its context. Its specificity is unknown. A much larger clone differs by one base, so this may be a read error. Other DNA sequences in this sample translate to the same CDR3. CDR1 and CDR2 from the germline V gene are SGHAT and FQNNGV. The CDR3 is 14 amino acids. The V and J ends lost 5 bases and 3 bases, in that order; junction bases with no gene match: 3. The sample comes from a study of shared clonotypes between healthy human individuals. In the study overall: Aged between 18 and 49, the donors were a couple of women and three men.

Using immunoSEQ multiplex PCR, the repertoire was profiled, and TCRdb retains in-frame clones only, with some absent. Here the sample spans 640,000 or so clones, 55% to 75% being singletons. General study points: Rarefaction demonstrated incomplete sorted-subset sequencing despite large depth.

The TCR originated in a woman between 25 and 40 years old in good health. Sequenced: memory CD4+ T cells sorted from blood. Subset: CD45RA-negative fraction. The chain employs TRBV11-2 and TRBJ2-7; 11 positions match TRBD1. For the CDR3, the DNA is TGTGCCAGCAGCCCCGGGACAGGGGGCTACGAGCAGTACTTC. Translating it yields CASSPGTGGYEQYF.